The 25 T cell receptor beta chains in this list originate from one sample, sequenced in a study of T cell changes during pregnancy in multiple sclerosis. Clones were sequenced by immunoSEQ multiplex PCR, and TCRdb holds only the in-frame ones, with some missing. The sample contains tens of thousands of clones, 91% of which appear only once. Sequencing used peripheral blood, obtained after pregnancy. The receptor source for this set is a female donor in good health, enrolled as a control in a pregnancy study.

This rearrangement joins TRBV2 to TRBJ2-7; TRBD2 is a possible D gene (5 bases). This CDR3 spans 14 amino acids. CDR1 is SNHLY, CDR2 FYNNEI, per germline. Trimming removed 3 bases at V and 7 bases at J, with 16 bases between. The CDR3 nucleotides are TGTGCCAGCAGTGAGATTTCGGGGATCGGGGAGCAGTACTTC. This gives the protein CASSEISGIGEQYF. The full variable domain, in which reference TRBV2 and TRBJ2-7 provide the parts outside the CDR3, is EPEVTQTPSHQVTQMGQEVILRCVPISNHLYFYWYRQILGQKVEFLVSFYNNEISEKSEIFDDQFSVERPDGSNFTLKIRSTKLEDSAMYFCASSEISGIGEQYFGPGTRLTVT.

The CDR3 loop reads CASSSADPTGGQYEQYF. In nucleotides, the CDR3 is TGTGCCAGCAGCTCAGCCGATCCAACAGGGGGCCAGTACGAGCAGTACTTC. J is TRBJ2-7 and V is TRBV11-3; TRBD1 matches at 9 bases. This CDR3 region has 17 residues. CDR1 and CDR2 (germline): SGHNT, YENEEA. The V segment lost 4 bases and the J segment 4 bases; nucleotides outside the gene matches: 14.

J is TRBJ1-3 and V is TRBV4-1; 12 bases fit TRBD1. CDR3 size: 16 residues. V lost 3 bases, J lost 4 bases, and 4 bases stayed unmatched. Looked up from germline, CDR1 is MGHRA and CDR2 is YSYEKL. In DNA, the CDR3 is TGCGCCAGCAGCCAGGGGACAGGGGGCTTGGGAAACACCATATATTTT. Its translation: CASSQGTGGLGNTIYF.

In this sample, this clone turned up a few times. In DNA form, the CDR3 reads TGTGCCAGCATGAGGAGCTCCTACAATGAGCAGTTCTTC. Amino acids: CASMRSSYNEQFF. V gene TRBV2 combines with J gene TRBJ2-1; unclear D gene. The CDR3 consists of 13 residues. CDR1 and CDR2 from the germline V gene are SNHLY and FYNNEI. The ends were cut back, 7 bases at V and 0 bases at J, with 7 bases in the middle.

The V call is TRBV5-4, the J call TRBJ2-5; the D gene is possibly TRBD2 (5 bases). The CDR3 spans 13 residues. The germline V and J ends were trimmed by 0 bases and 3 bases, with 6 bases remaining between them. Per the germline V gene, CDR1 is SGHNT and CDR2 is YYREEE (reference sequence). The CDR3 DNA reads TGTGCCAGCAGCTTGGACGGGGAAGAGACCCAGTACTTC. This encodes CASSLDGEETQYF.

CDR3 amino acids: CASSLFASTGQGYEQYF. The DNA for the CDR3 is TGCGCCAGCAGCTTGTTCGCATCAACGGGACAGGGGTACGAGCAGTACTTC. This chain links TRBV5-1 with TRBJ2-7, with 10 bases that match TRBD1. The CDR3 totals 17 residues. With 1 base clipped from V and 4 bases from J, the junction kept 11 bases outside the gene matches. Germline V lookup: CDR1 SGHRS, CDR2 YFSETQ.

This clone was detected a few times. The CDR3 DNA reads as TGTGCCAGCAGCCCTAGACAGGGGGCTAATTCCTACGAGCAGTACTTC. It encodes CASSPRQGANSYEQYF. The chain has TRBV7-6 and TRBJ2-7, with TRBD1 matching 10 bases. This CDR3 has 16 amino acids. Looked up from germline, CDR1 is SGHVS and CDR2 is FNYEAQ. V shed 5 bases and J 1 base; nucleotides not matched to a gene: 8.

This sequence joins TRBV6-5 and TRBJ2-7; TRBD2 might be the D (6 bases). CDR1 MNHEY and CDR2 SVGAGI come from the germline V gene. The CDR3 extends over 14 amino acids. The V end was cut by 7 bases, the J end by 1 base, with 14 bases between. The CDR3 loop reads CASTRRGSSYEQYF. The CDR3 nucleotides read TGTGCCAGCACTCGGAGGGGATCATCCTACGAGCAGTACTTC.

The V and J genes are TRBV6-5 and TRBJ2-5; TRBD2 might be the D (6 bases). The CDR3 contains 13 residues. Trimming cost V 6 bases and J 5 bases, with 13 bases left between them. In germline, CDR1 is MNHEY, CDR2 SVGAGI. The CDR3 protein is CASRPGLGETQYF. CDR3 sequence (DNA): TGTGCCAGCAGGCCGGGACTTGGGGAGACCCAGTACTTC.

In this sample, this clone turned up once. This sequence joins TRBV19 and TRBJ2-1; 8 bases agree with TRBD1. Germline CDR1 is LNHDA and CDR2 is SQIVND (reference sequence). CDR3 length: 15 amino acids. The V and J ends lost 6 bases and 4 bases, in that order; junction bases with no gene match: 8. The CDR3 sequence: CASRLNRGVYNEQFF. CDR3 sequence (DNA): TGTGCCAGTAGACTGAACAGGGGGGTATACAATGAGCAGTTCTTC.

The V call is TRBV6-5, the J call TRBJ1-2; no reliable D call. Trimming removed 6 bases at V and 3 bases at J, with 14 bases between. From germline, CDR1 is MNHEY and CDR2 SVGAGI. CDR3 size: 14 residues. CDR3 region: CASSPGLGYYGYTF. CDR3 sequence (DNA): TGTGCCAGCAGCCCGGGTTTGGGTTACTATGGCTACACCTTC.

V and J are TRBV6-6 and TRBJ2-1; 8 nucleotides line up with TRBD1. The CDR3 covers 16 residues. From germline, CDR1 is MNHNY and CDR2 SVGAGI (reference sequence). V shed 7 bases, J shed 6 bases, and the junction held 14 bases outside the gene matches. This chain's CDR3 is CASTLFTTGAVNEQFF. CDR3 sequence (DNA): TGTGCCAGCACCCTATTCACGACAGGGGCAGTCAATGAGCAGTTCTTC.

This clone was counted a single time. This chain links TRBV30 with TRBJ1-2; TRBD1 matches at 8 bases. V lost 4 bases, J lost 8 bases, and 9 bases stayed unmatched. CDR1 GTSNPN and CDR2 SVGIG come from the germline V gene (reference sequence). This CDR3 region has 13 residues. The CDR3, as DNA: TGTGCCTGGACCCGGGACAGGTCGAGCGGCTACACCTTC. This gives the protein CAWTRDRSSGYTF.

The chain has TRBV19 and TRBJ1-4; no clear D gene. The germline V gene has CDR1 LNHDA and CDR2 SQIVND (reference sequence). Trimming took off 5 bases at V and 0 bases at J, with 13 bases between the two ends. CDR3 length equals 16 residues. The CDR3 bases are TGTGCCAGTAGTTCACCTCGTTCGGCAACTAATGAAAAACTGTTTTTT. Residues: CASSSPRSATNEKLFF.

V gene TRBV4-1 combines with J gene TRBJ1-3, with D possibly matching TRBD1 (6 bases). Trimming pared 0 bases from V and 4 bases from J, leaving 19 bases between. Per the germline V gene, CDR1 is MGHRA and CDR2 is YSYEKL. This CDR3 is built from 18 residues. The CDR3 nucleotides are TGCGCCAGCAGCCAAGATTCACCAGACGGGGGGCGAGGAAACACCATATATTTT. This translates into CASSQDSPDGGRGNTIYF.

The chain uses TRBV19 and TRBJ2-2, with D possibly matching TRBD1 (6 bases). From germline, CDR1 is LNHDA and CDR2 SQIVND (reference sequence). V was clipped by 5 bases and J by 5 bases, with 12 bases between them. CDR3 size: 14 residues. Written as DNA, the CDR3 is TGTGCCAGTAGTTCCGGACAGCGGACCGGGGAGCTGTTTTTT. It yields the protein CASSSGQRTGELFF.

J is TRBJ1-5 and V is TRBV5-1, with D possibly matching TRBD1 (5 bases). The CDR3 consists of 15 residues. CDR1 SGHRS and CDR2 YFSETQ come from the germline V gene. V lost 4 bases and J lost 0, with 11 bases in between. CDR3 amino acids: CASSLTADSNQPQHF. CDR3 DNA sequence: TGCGCCAGCAGCCTGACAGCAGATAGCAATCAGCCCCAGCATTTT.

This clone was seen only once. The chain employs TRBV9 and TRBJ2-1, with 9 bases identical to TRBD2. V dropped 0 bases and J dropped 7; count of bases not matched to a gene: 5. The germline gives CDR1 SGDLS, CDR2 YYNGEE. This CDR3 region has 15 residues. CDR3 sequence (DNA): TGTGCCAGCAGCGTAGTTGCGGGGGGGCCAAATGAGCAGTTCTTC. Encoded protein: CASSVVAGGPNEQFF. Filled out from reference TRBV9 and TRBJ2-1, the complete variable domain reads DSGVTQTPKHLITATGQRVTLRCSPRSGDLSVYWYQQSLDQGLQFLIQYYNGEERAKGNILERFSAQQFPDLHSELNLSSLELGDSALYFCASSVVAGGPNEQFFGPGTRLTVL.

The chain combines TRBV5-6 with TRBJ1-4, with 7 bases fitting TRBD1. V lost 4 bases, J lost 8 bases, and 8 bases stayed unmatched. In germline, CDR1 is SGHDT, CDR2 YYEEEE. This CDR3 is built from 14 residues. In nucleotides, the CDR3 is TGTGCCAGCAGCACCCCACAGGGGACCGAAAAACTGTTTTTT. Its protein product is CASSTPQGTEKLFF.

CDR3 loop: CASSTTGQETQYF. In nucleotides, the CDR3 is TGCGCCAGCAGCACTACAGGGCAAGAGACCCAGTACTTC. The genes are TRBV4-1 and TRBJ2-5, with D perhaps matching TRBD1 (6 bases). CDR3 length equals 13 residues. Trimming removed 5 bases at V and 2 bases at J, with 9 bases between. The V gene's germline CDR1 is MGHRA and CDR2 YSYEKL.

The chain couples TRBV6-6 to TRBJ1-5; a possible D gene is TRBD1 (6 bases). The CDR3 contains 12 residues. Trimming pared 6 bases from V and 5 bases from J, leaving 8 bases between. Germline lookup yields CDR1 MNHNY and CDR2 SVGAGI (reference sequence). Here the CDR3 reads CASSSGDQPQHF. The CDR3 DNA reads TGTGCCAGCAGCTCAGGGGATCAGCCCCAGCATTTT.

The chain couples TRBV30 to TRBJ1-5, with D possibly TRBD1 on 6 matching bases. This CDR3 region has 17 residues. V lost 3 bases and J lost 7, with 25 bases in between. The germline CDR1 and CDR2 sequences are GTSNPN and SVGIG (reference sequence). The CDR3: CAWRRSGEAGVSQPQHF. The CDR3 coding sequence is TGTGCCTGGAGAAGGAGTGGAGAGGCAGGGGTTAGCCAGCCCCAGCATTTT. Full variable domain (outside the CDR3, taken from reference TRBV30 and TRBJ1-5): SQTIHQWPATLVQPVGSPLSLECTVEGTSNPNLYWYRQAAGRGLQLLFYSVGIGQISSEVPQNLSASRPQDRQFILSSKKLLLSDSGFYLCAWRRSGEAGVSQPQHFGDGTRLSIL.

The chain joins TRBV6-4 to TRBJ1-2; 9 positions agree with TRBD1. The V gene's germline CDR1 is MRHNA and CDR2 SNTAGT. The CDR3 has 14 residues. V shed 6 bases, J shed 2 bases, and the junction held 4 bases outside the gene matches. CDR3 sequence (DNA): TGTGCCAGCAGACAGGGGGCCGGCAACTATGGCTACACCTTC. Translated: CASRQGAGNYGYTF.

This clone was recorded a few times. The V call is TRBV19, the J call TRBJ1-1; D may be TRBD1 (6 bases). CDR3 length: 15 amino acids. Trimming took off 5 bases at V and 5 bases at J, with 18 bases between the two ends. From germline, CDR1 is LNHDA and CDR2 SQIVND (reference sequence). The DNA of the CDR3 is TGTGCCAGTAGTCCAGGGGCAGGGGTTGGGACTGAAGCTTTCTTT. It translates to CASSPGAGVGTEAFF.

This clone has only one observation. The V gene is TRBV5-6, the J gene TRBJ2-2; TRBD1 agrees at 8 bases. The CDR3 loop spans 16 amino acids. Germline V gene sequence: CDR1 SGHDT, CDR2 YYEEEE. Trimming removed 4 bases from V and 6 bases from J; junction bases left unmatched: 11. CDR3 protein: CASSGGQDPRPGELFF. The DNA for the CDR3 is TGTGCCAGCAGCGGGGGACAGGACCCACGTCCCGGGGAGCTGTTTTTT. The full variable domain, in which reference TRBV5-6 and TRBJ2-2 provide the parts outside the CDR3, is DAGVTQSPTHLIKTRGQQVTLRCSPKSGHDTVSWYQQALGQGPQFIFQYYEEEERQRGNFPDRFSGHQFPNYSSELNVNALLLGDSALYLCASSGGQDPRPGELFFGEGSRLTVL.